This T cell receptor beta chain was observed in a study of T cells in Graves' hyperthyroidism and ophthalmopathy. Study-level points and caveats: Among thyroid clonotypes expanded above 0.001, most also appeared in blood. From stable hyperthyroidism, ophthalmopathy was set apart by a 13 V-J model.

The CDR3 has 13 residues. Germline V gene sequence: CDR1 SGHNT, CDR2 YYREEE (reference sequence). The V and J ends lost 3 bases and 2 bases respectively, with 8 bases between them. Regarding this clonotype: Antigen: not known.

Using RNA transcripts as the source, TCR beta CDR3 regions were amplified. TCR CDR3 regions were first amplified by RT-PCR with HTBI primers. TCRdb re-called the multiplex PCR reads with MiXCR, one entry per CDR3 protein. The profile shows fewer than 550,000 distinct CDR3 sequences, around a sixth of them singletons. The TCR originated in a woman aged 18-29 years with Graves' hyperthyroidism. The chain is built from TRBV5-4 and TRBJ1-2; D gene unclear. Sequencing was performed on blood. The CDR3 loop reads CASSSVGNYGYTF. As DNA, the CDR3 is TGTGCCAGCAGCTCCGTAGGGAACTATGGCTACACCTTC. Drawing the rest from reference TRBV5-4 and TRBJ1-2, the complete variable domain is ETGVTQSPTHLIKTRGQQVTLRCSSQSGHNTVSWYQQALGQGPQFIFQYYREEENGRGNFPPRFSGLQFPNYSSELNVNALELDDSALYLCASSSVGNYGYTFGSGTRLTVV.